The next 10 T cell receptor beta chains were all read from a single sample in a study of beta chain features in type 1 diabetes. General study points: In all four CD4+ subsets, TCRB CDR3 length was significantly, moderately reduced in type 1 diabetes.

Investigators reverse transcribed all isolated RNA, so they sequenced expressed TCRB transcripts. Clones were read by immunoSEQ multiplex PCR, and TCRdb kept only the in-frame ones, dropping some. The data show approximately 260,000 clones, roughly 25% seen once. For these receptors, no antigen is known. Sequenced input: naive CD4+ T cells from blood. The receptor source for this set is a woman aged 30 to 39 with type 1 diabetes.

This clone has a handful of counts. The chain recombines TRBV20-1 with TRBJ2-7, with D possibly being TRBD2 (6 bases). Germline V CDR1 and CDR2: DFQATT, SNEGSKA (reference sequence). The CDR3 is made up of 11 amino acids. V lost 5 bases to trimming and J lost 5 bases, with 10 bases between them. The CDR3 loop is CSAVTSHEQYF. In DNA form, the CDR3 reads TGCAGTGCTGTAACTAGCCACGAGCAGTACTTC.

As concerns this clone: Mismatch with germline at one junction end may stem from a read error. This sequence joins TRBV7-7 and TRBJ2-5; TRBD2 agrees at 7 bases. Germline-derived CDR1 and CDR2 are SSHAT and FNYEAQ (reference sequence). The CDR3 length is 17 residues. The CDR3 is CASSLAGGASGRETQYF. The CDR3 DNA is TGTGCTAGCAGCTTAGCGGGCGGGGCCTCCGGGAGGGAGACCCAGTACTTC. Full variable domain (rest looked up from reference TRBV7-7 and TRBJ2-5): GAGVSQSPRYKVTKRGQDVTLRCDPISSHATLYWYQQALGQGPEFLTYFNYEAQPDKSGLPSDRFSAERPEGSISTLTIQRTEQRDSAMYRCASSLAGGASGRETQYFGPGTRLLVL.

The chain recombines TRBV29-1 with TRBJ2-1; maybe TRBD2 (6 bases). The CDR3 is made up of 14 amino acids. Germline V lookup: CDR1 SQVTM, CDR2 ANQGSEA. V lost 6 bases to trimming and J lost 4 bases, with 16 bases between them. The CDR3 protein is CSVPFGGSYNEQFF. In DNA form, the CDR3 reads TGCAGCGTCCCTTTTGGGGGGAGTTACAATGAGCAGTTCTTC.

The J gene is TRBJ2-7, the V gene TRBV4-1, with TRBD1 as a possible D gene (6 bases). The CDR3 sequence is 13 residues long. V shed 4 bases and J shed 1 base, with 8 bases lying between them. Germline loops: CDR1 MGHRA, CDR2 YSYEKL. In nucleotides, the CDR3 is TGCGCCAGCAGCCTCGGACAGTCCTACGAGCAGTACTTC. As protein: CASSLGQSYEQYF.

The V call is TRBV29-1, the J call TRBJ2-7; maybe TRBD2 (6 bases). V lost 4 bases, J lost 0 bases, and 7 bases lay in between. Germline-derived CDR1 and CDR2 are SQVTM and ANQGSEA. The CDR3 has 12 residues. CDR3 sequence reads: CSVVGSSYEQYF. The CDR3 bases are TGCAGCGTTGTCGGGAGCTCCTACGAGCAGTACTTC.

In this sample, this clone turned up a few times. CDR3 coding DNA: TGTGCCAGTAGCCAGACAGGGGGTGGGAACATTCAGTACTTC. Its protein is CASSQTGGGNIQYF. The chain has TRBV19 and TRBJ2-4; 9 bases agree with TRBD1. The CDR3 spans 14 residues. CDR1 and CDR2 (germline): LNHDA, SQIVND (reference sequence). Trimming took 6 bases from V and 7 from J; bases not matched to a gene: 7.

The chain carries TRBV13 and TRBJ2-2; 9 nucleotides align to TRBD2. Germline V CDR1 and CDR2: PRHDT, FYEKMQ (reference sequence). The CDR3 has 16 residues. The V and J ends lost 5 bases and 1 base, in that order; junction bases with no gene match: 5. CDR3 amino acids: CASSLLAGRNTGELFF. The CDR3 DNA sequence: TGTGCCAGCAGCCTCCTAGCGGGGCGGAACACCGGGGAGCTGTTTTTT.

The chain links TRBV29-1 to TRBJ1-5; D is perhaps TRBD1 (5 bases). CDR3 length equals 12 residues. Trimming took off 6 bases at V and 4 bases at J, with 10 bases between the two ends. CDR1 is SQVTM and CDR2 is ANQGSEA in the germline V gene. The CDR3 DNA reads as TGCAGCGTCACGGAGGGGAATCAGCCCCAGCATTTT. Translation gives CSVTEGNQPQHF.

CDR3 nucleotide sequence: TGCAGCGTTGAATATTACTACGAGCAGTACTTC. As protein: CSVEYYYEQYF. This chain links TRBV29-1 with TRBJ2-7; D remains ambiguous. Germline CDR1 is SQVTM and CDR2 is ANQGSEA. The CDR3 covers 11 residues. V lost 2 bases, J lost 3 bases, and 5 bases lay in between.

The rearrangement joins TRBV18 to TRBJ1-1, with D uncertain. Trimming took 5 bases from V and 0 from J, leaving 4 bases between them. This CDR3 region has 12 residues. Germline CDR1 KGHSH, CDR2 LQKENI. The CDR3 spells CASSVMNTEAFF. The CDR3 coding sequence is TGTGCCAGCTCAGTCATGAACACTGAAGCTTTCTTT.